Listed here are 10 T cell receptor beta chains from one sample, sequenced in a study of CD8 T cells in ankylosing spondylitis. A single record per CDR3 protein comes from TCRdb applying MiXCR to the 5' RACE reads. The top ten clones hold 6% of a sample with roughly 150,000 distinct CDR3 sequences, roughly 30% of them seen once. The source material was synovial fluid, either unsorted or a sorted T cell fraction (not recorded which). The receptor source for this set is a male donor with ankylosing spondylitis.

This clonotype appeared a few times. This chain connects TRBV5-4 to TRBJ2-5; a possible D gene is TRBD2 (6 bases). V lost 1 base, J lost 1 base, and 8 bases lay in between. CDR1 is SGHNT and CDR2 is YYREEE in the germline V gene (reference sequence). The CDR3 is 14 amino acids. The CDR3 DNA reads as TGTGCCAGCAGCTTGAGGGACTTCCAAGAGACCCAGTACTTC. Its translation: CASSLRDFQETQYF.

The V call is TRBV7-6, the J call TRBJ1-1; possible D gene TRBD1, 5 bases. Germline V gives CDR1 SGHVS, CDR2 FNYEAQ. Trimming took off 5 bases at V and 1 base at J, with 14 bases between the two ends. The CDR3 has 15 amino acids. In DNA, the CDR3 is TGTGCCAGCAGCCCCCCCGGGACGGGGAACACTGAAGCTTTCTTT. It encodes CASSPPGTGNTEAFF.

The gene calls are TRBV12-3 or TRBV12-4 and TRBJ1-1, with D possibly TRBD1 on 6 matching bases. Trimming removed 3 bases from V and 1 base from J, with 12 bases in between. The CDR3 totals 15 residues. The CDR3 DNA follows: TGTGCCAGCAGTTTTTGGGGGGCGCGGAACACTGAAGCTTTCTTT. Residues: CASSFWGARNTEAFF.

J is TRBJ2-7 and V is TRBV20-1; 11 nucleotides agree with TRBD1. The CDR3 totals 17 residues. From germline, CDR1 is DFQATT and CDR2 SNEGSKA (reference sequence). V lost 6 bases, J lost 0 bases, and 13 bases stayed unmatched. The CDR3 here is CSAASGQGVGSSYEQYF. CDR3 bases: TGCAGTGCAGCCTCGGGACAGGGGGTAGGGAGCTCCTACGAGCAGTACTTC.

In its sample, this clonotype was seen a few times. V gene TRBV6-1 combines with J gene TRBJ1-5; TRBD1 agrees at 8 bases. The CDR3 has 15 amino acids. Germline CDR1 reads MNHNS; CDR2 reads SASEGT. Germline trimming cut 4 bases from V and 5 bases from J; bases unmatched to any gene: 7. The CDR3 sequence: CASSVGTGSYQPQHF. The DNA for the CDR3 is TGTGCCAGCAGTGTCGGGACAGGATCGTATCAGCCCCAGCATTTT.

J is TRBJ2-2 and V is TRBV7-3; 7 nucleotides align to TRBD1. Trimming at V came to 2 bases and at J to 3 bases, leaving 9 bases not matched to a gene. Germline assignment: CDR1 SGHTA and CDR2 FQGTGA. The CDR3 contains 17 residues. The CDR3 loop is CASSLVRVDRDTGELFF. For the CDR3, the DNA is TGTGCCAGCAGCTTAGTCAGGGTCGACAGGGACACCGGGGAGCTGTTTTTT.

The rearrangement joins TRBV24-1 to TRBJ2-2; D call uncertain. Germline values: CDR1 KGHDR, CDR2 SFDVKD. The V end lost 4 bases, the J end lost 1 base, and 9 bases lay between the germline ends. The CDR3 is 15 amino acids. Here the CDR3 DNA reads TGTGCCACCAGTGACATTTATGAGAACACCGGGGAGCTGTTTTTT. Its translation is CATSDIYENTGELFF.

This clonotype was picked up a small number of times. J is TRBJ2-1 and V is TRBV5-1, with TRBD1 identical over 9 bases. In germline, CDR1 is SGHRS, CDR2 YFSETQ. The CDR3 runs to 20 residues. V gave up 0 bases and J gave up 0 bases; unmatched junction bases: 13. The CDR3 bases are TGCGCCAGCAGCTTGGCAACCGGGACAGGGAGGACAGGCTCCTACAATGAGCAGTTCTTC. Its protein product is CASSLATGTGRTGSYNEQFF. The full variable domain, its missing parts supplied by reference TRBV5-1 and TRBJ2-1, is KAGVTQTPRYLIKTRGQQVTLSCSPISGHRSVSWYQQTPGQGLQFLFEYFSETQRNKGNFPGRFSGRQFSNSRSEMNVSTLELGDSALYLCASSLATGTGRTGSYNEQFFGPGTRLTVL.

This clonotype was observed many times. V usage is TRBV29-1 and J usage is TRBJ1-5; 9 positions match TRBD1. Germline lookup yields CDR1 SQVTM and CDR2 ANQGSEA. The CDR3 runs to 15 residues. With V trimmed by 6 bases and J by 5 bases, 11 bases remained unmatched. CDR3 bases: TGCAGCGTCGGCACCGGGACAGGGTCTGATCAGCCCCAGCATTTT. Translated, it gives CSVGTGTGSDQPQHF.

The CDR3 loop is CSATRDDLGSRNTEAFF. The DNA for the CDR3 is TGCAGTGCAACAAGAGACGATCTCGGGAGTAGGAACACTGAAGCTTTCTTT. The V gene is TRBV20-1, the J gene TRBJ1-1; D unresolved. Germline CDR1 DFQATT, CDR2 SNEGSKA (reference sequence). Trimming removed 6 bases at V and 1 base at J, with 24 bases between. This CDR3 has 17 amino acids.